Sequencing of this TCR beta chain was carried out in a study of blood T cell repertoires in COVID-19. On the study more broadly: The United States, Italy and Spain provided the acute and convalescent COVID-19 samples.

This study enrolled people aged about 18 to 90 from around 26 US geographic areas. Cohort 3 donors were reported recovered after two negative PCRs, clearance, or symptom resolution. Trimming took 9 bases from V and 4 from J; bases not matched to a gene: 3. Germline CDR1 KGHSH, CDR2 LQKENI. There are 12 residues in the CDR3. Authors' processing steps: Researchers report that nucleated cell counts were estimated from reference gene primer amplification. TCRdb's copy holds only in-frame clones and misses some; the assay was immunoSEQ multiplex PCR. V and J calls and clone size are given by that table; D and trimming were obtained from the DNA. The sample carries roughly 320,000 clones, around 84% recorded once.

The TCR originated in a man under 40 who had recovered from COVID-19. The genes are TRBV18 and TRBJ2-7; TRBD1 matches 10 bases. Sequencing was performed on PBMCs or T cells enriched from blood (not recorded which). The CDR3 reads CASRQGAYEQYF. The CDR3 DNA follows: TGTGCCAGTCGACAGGGGGCTTACGAGCAGTACTTC.